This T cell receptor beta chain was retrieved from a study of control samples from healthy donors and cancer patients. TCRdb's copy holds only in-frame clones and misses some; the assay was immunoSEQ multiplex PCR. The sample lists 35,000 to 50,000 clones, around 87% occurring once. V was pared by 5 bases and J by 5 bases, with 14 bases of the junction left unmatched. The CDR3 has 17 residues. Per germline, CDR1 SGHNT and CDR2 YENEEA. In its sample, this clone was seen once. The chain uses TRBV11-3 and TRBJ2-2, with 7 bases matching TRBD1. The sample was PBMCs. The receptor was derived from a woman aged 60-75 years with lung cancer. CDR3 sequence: CASSQTPWTGGTGELFF. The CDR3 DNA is TGTGCCAGCAGCCAAACTCCATGGACAGGCGGAACCGGGGAGCTGTTTTTT.